These T cell receptor beta chains were read from a single sample in a study of CD8 T cells in Susac syndrome. From the immunoSEQ multiplex PCR reads, TCRdb called clonotypes with MiXCR, one entry per CDR3 protein. The sample has 130,000 or so distinct CDR3 sequences, approximately 96% seen once. Source material: CD4+ T cells from PBMCs. The origin of the receptors is a human donor with multiple sclerosis. Both conserved end residues are part of each CDR3. The D gene is left open where the match is weak. Rows may omit the clone size; those that give it use once, few, many or a size class.

clone_size	d_call	v_call	j_call	cdr3_aa	cdr3_nt
NA	NA	TRBV7-8	TRBJ1-1	CASRQIQVAFF	TGTGCCAGCAGACAAATACAGGTGGCTTTCTTT
NA	TRBD1	TRBV7-9	TRBJ2-1	CASSLVQGASDEQFF	TGTGCCAGCAGCTTAGTACAGGGGGCGTCGGATGAGCAGTTCTTC
NA	NA	TRBV28	TRBJ2-1	CASSLGGAQVCEQFF	TGTGCCAGCAGCCTAGGGGGGGCACAAGTCTGTGAGCAGTTCTTC
NA	TRBD1	TRBV19	TRBJ1-5	CASSMGQFNQPQHF	TGTGCCAGTAGTATGGGACAGTTTAATCAGCCCCAGCATTTT
NA	TRBD1	TRBV7-9	TRBJ1-6	CASSLGRTGFSSPLHF	TGTGCCAGCAGCTTAGGCCGGACAGGGTTCAGTTCACCCCTCCACTTT
once	TRBD2	TRBV5-1	TRBJ2-3	CASSPHSGSTDTQYF	TGCGCCAGCAGCCCACATAGCGGGAGCACAGATACGCAGTATTTT
NA	TRBD1	TRBV2	TRBJ1-6	CASLTGTLVGSPLHF	TGTGCCAGTCTGACAGGGACTCTTGTGGGATCACCCCTCCACTTT
few	TRBD1	TRBV7-2	TRBJ1-2	CASSLDPRGHGYTF	TGTGCCAGCAGCTTAGATCCCAGGGGGCATGGCTACACCTTC
NA	NA	TRBV30	TRBJ1-2	CAWSVTGVRSRGYTF	TGTGCCTGGAGTGTTACGGGGGTTCGATCCCGTGGCTACACCTTC
NA	NA	TRBV2	TRBJ2-4	CASSEVAKNIQYF	TGTGCCAGCAGTGAGGTAGCCAAAAACATTCAGTACTTC
NA	TRBD2	TRBV20-1	TRBJ2-7	CSAGGRLHVPEQYF	TGCAGTGCGGGGGGGAGACTCCACGTTCCGGAGCAGTACTTC
NA	NA	TRBV15	TRBJ2-7	CATSRDNYEQYF	TGTGCCACCAGCAGAGATAACTACGAGCAGTACTTC
NA	TRBD1	TRBV9	TRBJ2-7	CASSEIHQTGLGPYEQYF	TGTGCCAGCAGCGAAATCCATCAGACAGGGTTGGGGCCCTACGAGCAGTACTTC
NA	NA	TRBV12-3/TRBV12-4	TRBJ1-5	CASSPTGSSNQPQHF	TGTGCCAGCAGCCCGACAGGCTCTAGCAATCAGCCCCAGCATTTT
NA	TRBD2	TRBV12-3/TRBV12-4	TRBJ2-1	CASSSQRGGRRGQEQFF	TGTGCCAGCAGTTCACAGCGGGGGGGCCGTAGAGGGCAAGAGCAGTTCTTC
NA	NA	TRBV29-1	TRBJ2-4	CSVLAPAKNIQYF	TGCAGCGTTCTCGCCCCAGCCAAAAACATTCAGTACTTC
NA	TRBD2	TRBV6-1	TRBJ2-7	CASSDGTSGRGYEQYF	TGTGCCAGCAGTGACGGGACTAGCGGGAGAGGCTACGAGCAGTACTTC
NA	NA	TRBV28	TRBJ2-7	CASSSDGKQYF	TGTGCCAGCAGTTCCGACGGGAAGCAATACTTC
NA	NA	TRBV9	TRBJ2-3	CASSVDLSTDTQYF	TGTGCCAGCAGCGTAGACCTGAGCACAGATACGCAGTATTTT
NA	NA	TRBV12-3/TRBV12-4	TRBJ1-1	CASSFTRVDAFF	TGTGCCAGCAGTTTCACCAGGGTGGATGCTTTCTTT
NA	TRBD1	TRBV7-3	TRBJ1-1	CASSLTSGGRSAFF	TGTGCCAGCAGCTTAACGTCAGGGGGCAGGTCAGCTTTCTTT
NA	NA	TRBV29-1	TRBJ2-3	CSVQVTDTQYF	TGCAGCGTCCAAGTGACGGATACGCAGTATTTT
NA	NA	TRBV7-9	TRBJ1-2	CANGDPALF	TGTGCCAACGGAGATCCAGCTCTCTTC
NA	TRBD1	TRBV12-3/TRBV12-4	TRBJ2-7	CASSRDRERGEQYF	TGTGCCAGCAGCCGGGACAGGGAGAGGGGCGAGCAGTACTTC
NA	NA	TRBV12-3/TRBV12-4	TRBJ2-7	CASSFGQIEQYF	TGTGCCAGCAGTTTCGGACAGATCGAGCAGTACTTC
NA	TRBD2	TRBV20-1	TRBJ2-5	CSASKAGGKETQYF	TGCAGTGCTAGCAAAGCGGGGGGGAAAGAGACCCAGTACTTC
NA	NA	TRBV15	TRBJ2-7	CATSSGEAEQYF	TGTGCCACCAGCAGCGGGGAGGCCGAGCAGTACTTC
NA	NA	TRBV29-1	TRBJ1-1	CSVVLPVGGAFF	TGCAGCGTTGTGCTACCCGTGGGAGGCGCTTTCTTT
NA	TRBD1	TRBV27	TRBJ1-1	CASSPLDRDAEAFF	TGTGCCAGCAGTCCCCTGGACAGGGACGCTGAAGCTTTCTTT
NA	NA	TRBV3-1	TRBJ1-1	CASSREGAEAFF	TGTGCCAGCAGCCGAGAGGGAGCTGAAGCTTTCTTT
NA	TRBD2	TRBV11-2	TRBJ2-3	CASSLGGPAGVGFNTDTQYF	TGTGCCAGCAGCCTAGGAGGGCCAGCGGGAGTCGGGTTTAACACAGATACGCAGTATTTT
NA	TRBD2	TRBV20-1	TRBJ2-3	CSASPPRGRLNTQYF	TGCAGTGCTAGCCCCCCGCGGGGGAGATTGAATACGCAGTATTTT
NA	TRBD2	TRBV20-1	TRBJ2-5	CSARTSGGTGETQYF	TGCAGTGCTAGGACTAGCGGGGGGACCGGAGAGACCCAGTACTTC
NA	NA	TRBV29-1	TRBJ1-2	CSVEGYNYGYTF	TGCAGCGTTGAGGGTTACAACTATGGCTACACCTTC
NA	TRBD1	TRBV28	TRBJ1-1	CASSLWDLQGRGNTEAFF	TGTGCCAGCAGTTTATGGGATTTACAGGGGAGGGGGAACACTGAAGCTTTCTTT
NA	NA	TRBV4-2	TRBJ2-7	CASSQGRDAEQYF	TGTGCCAGCAGCCAAGGTCGGGACGCCGAGCAGTACTTC
NA	NA	TRBV27	TRBJ2-7	CASSLLGTYEQYF	TGTGCCAGCAGCCTCCTAGGGACCTACGAGCAGTACTTC
NA	NA	TRBV6-6	TRBJ2-7	CASSYSSPVVGAEQYF	TGTGCCAGCAGTTACTCGAGTCCTGTCGTGGGCGCCGAGCAGTACTTC
NA	TRBD2	TRBV7-3	TRBJ2-5	CASSPAGGGETQYF	TGTGCCAGCAGCCCCGCGGGGGGAGGGGAGACCCAGTACTTC
once	TRBD1	TRBV3-1	TRBJ1-1	CASSQEPGQGIRTEAFF	TGTGCCAGCAGCCAAGAACCGGGACAGGGAATAAGAACTGAAGCTTTCTTT
NA	TRBD1	TRBV27	TRBJ1-2	CASSLGTGGKNYGYTF	TGTGCCAGCAGTCTTGGGACAGGGGGAAAAAACTATGGCTACACCTTC
once	TRBD1	TRBV2	TRBJ2-1	CASSGDRGRRNEQFF	TGTGCCAGCAGTGGGGACAGGGGGCGCAGAAATGAGCAGTTCTTC
NA	TRBD1	TRBV29-1	TRBJ2-1	CSAGSGTDNEQFF	TGCAGCGCCGGTTCAGGGACAGACAATGAGCAGTTCTTC
once	NA	TRBV29-1	TRBJ2-5	CSVTAPETQYF	TGCAGCGTGACAGCCCCAGAGACCCAGTACTTC
once	TRBD1	TRBV12-3/TRBV12-4	TRBJ2-7	CASSSTGGRGYEQYF	TGTGCCAGCAGTTCGACAGGGGGACGGGGCTACGAGCAGTACTTC
NA	TRBD1	TRBV28	TRBJ2-5	CASSLRGQETQYF	TGTGCCAGCAGTCTCAGGGGGCAAGAGACCCAGTACTTC
NA	NA	TRBV12-3/TRBV12-4	TRBJ2-5	CASSSGRTQETQYF	TGTGCCAGCAGTTCGGGACGGACCCAAGAGACCCAGTACTTC
NA	TRBD2	TRBV29-1	TRBJ2-5	CSVALAGGETQYF	TGCAGCGTTGCACTAGCGGGAGGAGAGACCCAGTACTTC
NA	TRBD2	TRBV6-2/TRBV6-3	TRBJ2-7	CASSTASGGSYEQYF	TGTGCCAGCAGTACCGCTAGCGGGGGTTCCTACGAGCAGTACTTC
NA	NA	TRBV6-5	TRBJ1-6	CASSYSVPRVLGNSPLHF	TGTGCCAGCAGTTACTCTGTACCCCGGGTTCTCGGGAATTCACCCCTCCACTTT
NA	NA	TRBV25-1	TRBJ1-5	CASSVGRAEPQHF	TGTGCCAGCAGTGTGGGTCGGGCTGAGCCCCAGCATTTT
NA	NA	TRBV7-9	TRBJ2-5	CALGGQGDQYF	TGTGCCCTCGGCGGGCAGGGAGACCAGTACTTC
NA	NA	TRBV3-1	TRBJ1-4	CASSQESRGLATNEKLFF	TGTGCCAGCAGCCAAGAGTCTCGGGGGCTTGCAACTAATGAAAAACTGTTTTTT
NA	TRBD2	TRBV20-1	TRBJ2-5	CSASWPSGTQETQYF	TGCAGTGCTAGCTGGCCTAGCGGGACACAAGAGACCCAGTACTTC
NA	TRBD1	TRBV5-4	TRBJ2-6	CASSPDRGQSGANVLTF	TGTGCCAGCAGCCCAGACAGGGGGCAATCTGGGGCCAACGTCCTGACTTTC
NA	TRBD2	TRBV6-2/TRBV6-3	TRBJ2-7	CASRERDYQYF	TGTGCCAGCAGAGAACGGGACTATCAGTACTTC
NA	NA	TRBV30	TRBJ2-5	CAWSQGRQETQYF	TGTGCCTGGAGTCAGGGGAGGCAAGAGACCCAGTACTTC
NA	TRBD2	TRBV24-1	TRBJ2-1	CATSDFTSGRALYNEQFF	TGTGCCACCAGTGATTTTACTAGCGGGAGGGCCCTCTACAATGAGCAGTTCTTC
NA	TRBD1	TRBV30	TRBJ1-6	CAWSVRQGNSPLHF	TGTGCCTGGAGTGTACGACAGGGGAACTCACCCCTCCACTTT
NA	NA	TRBV3-1	TRBJ2-1	CASSHHSGNEQFF	TGTGCCAGCAGCCATCACTCGGGTAATGAGCAGTTCTTC